A selection of T cell receptor beta chains follows, all from one sample in a study of blood T cell repertoires in COVID-19. TCRdb keeps only in-frame clones here, not all; method: immunoSEQ multiplex PCR. The repertoire holds about 49,000 clones, roughly 84% seen once, with about 14% in the top ten. Sequencing was performed on peripheral blood. Receptors originate from a human donor in a cohort sampled during active COVID-19. The conserved cysteine and the conserved F or W are not part of the CDR3 here. Part of the rows lack a size; the others show once, few, many or a class for expanded clones.

ASSPAPSSGRGGEQF	TRBV28	TRBJ2-1	NA
ASSFGGGAWEQY	TRBV7-9	TRBJ2-7	few
ASSRTRDTYPGGNTIY	TRBV19	TRBJ1-3	NA
ASSLGGQGTGELF	TRBV28	TRBJ2-2	NA
ASSRGAAGGIYNEQF	TRBV27	TRBJ2-1	NA
ASSLAAGLYGYT	TRBV5-1	TRBJ1-2	NA
AWSGRTGDEKLF	TRBV30	TRBJ1-4	once
ASSKGQGESRELF	TRBV19	TRBJ2-2	NA
ATGGGANYNEQF	TRBV19	TRBJ2-1	NA
ASSPNAGVVF	TRBV7-9	TRBJ2-2	NA
ASSFVLGNSYEQY	TRBV7-9	TRBJ2-7	NA